These T cell receptor beta chains were read from a single sample in a study of shared clonotypes between healthy human individuals. Sequencing was performed with immunoSEQ multiplex PCR; in TCRdb, only in-frame clones are kept and a portion is missing. The sample lists some 580,000 clones; less than 98% were seen once. Source material: naive CD4+ T cells sorted from blood. Every receptor here comes from a woman aged 30 to 39 in good health. Each CDR3 is given with its conserved first and last residue. The order of the fields is V gene, D gene, J gene, clone size, CDR3 protein, CDR3 DNA. D genes are given only for firm matches. Only part of the rows carry a size: once, few, many, or a class if the clone is expanded.

>TRBV5-4|.|TRBJ2-2|.
CASSLGILGLAGGELFF
TGTGCCAGCAGCTTGGGGATATTAGGGCTAGCCGGCGGGGAGCTGTTTTTT
>TRBV28|.|TRBJ2-2|.
CASSSAARRGTGELFF
TGTGCCAGCAGCTCGGCCGCGCGGAGGGGGACCGGGGAGCTGTTTTTT
>TRBV6-9|.|TRBJ2-3|.
CASSYGQPSARTDTQYF
TGTGCCAGCAGTTATGGACAGCCCTCTGCCCGCACAGATACGCAGTATTTT
>TRBV6-1|TRBD2|TRBJ2-3|.
CASGLTSGDTDTQYF
TGTGCCAGCGGGCTGACTAGCGGGGACACAGATACGCAGTATTTT
>TRBV29-1|TRBD2|TRBJ2-3|.
CSVELWAGGTDTQYF
TGCAGCGTTGAACTTTGGGCGGGAGGCACAGATACGCAGTATTTT
>TRBV7-9|.|TRBJ2-2|.
CASSSNTGELFF
TGTGCCAGCAGTAGTAACACCGGGGAGCTGTTTTTT
>TRBV5-5|TRBD2|TRBJ2-5|.
CASSLAAGVETQYF
TGTGCCAGCAGCTTGGCAGCGGGAGTTGAGACCCAGTACTTC
>TRBV28|.|TRBJ1-1|.
CASSLMSDTNTEAFF
TGTGCCAGCAGTTTAATGTCAGATACGAACACTGAAGCTTTCTTT
>TRBV6-5|TRBD2|TRBJ2-3|once
CASSSNRREVDTQYF
TGTGCCAGCAGTTCCAATAGGCGGGAGGTGGATACGCAGTATTTT
>TRBV13|.|TRBJ1-3|.
CASSLEADGRGNTIYF
TGTGCCAGCAGCTTAGAGGCGGACGGCCGTGGAAACACCATATATTTT
>TRBV6-9|.|TRBJ1-2|.
CASSSGVNYGYTF
TGTGCCAGCAGTTCCGGGGTAAACTATGGCTACACCTTC
>TRBV6-5|.|TRBJ2-7|.
CASTEGPRYEQYF
TGTGCCAGCACCGAGGGTCCGCGCTACGAGCAGTACTTC
>TRBV6-5|.|TRBJ2-7|.
CASSPSPDAYEQYF
TGTGCCAGCAGTCCTTCACCCGACGCCTACGAGCAGTACTTC
>TRBV14|.|TRBJ2-6|.
CASRFSGANVLTF
TGTGCCAGCCGCTTCTCTGGGGCCAACGTCCTGACTTTC
>TRBV7-6|.|TRBJ1-2|.
CASKKGNNYGYTF
TGTGCCAGCAAGAAAGGAAACAACTATGGCTACACCTTC
>TRBV5-1|TRBD2|TRBJ2-1|.
CASSSGTSGSSATGNEQFF
TGCGCCAGCAGCTCCGGGACTAGCGGGAGTTCGGCTACGGGCAATGAGCAGTTCTTC
>TRBV5-4|.|TRBJ2-7|.
CASSLVGTGGVEQYF
TGTGCCAGCAGCCTAGTCGGAACGGGGGGCGTCGAGCAGTACTTC
>TRBV10-3|.|TRBJ2-3|.
CAIRSSTDTQYF
TGTGCCATCAGGTCTAGCACAGATACGCAGTATTTT
>TRBV19|.|TRBJ1-1|.
CASSPRRTEAFF
TGTGCCAGTAGTCCGAGGAGGACTGAAGCTTTCTTT
>TRBV6-1|TRBD1|TRBJ2-7|.
CASSEVTGAASSYEQYF
TGTGCCAGCAGTGAAGTTACAGGGGCCGCGAGCTCCTACGAGCAGTACTTC
>TRBV19|TRBD1|TRBJ1-1|.
CASGDRGRRVTEAFF
TGTGCCAGTGGGGACAGGGGGCGCAGGGTCACTGAAGCTTTCTTT
>TRBV9|.|TRBJ2-2|.
CASSVVAAANTGELFF
TGTGCCAGCAGCGTAGTCGCAGCTGCGAACACCGGGGAGCTGTTTTTT
>TRBV6-1|TRBD1|TRBJ1-2|.
CASRRDSTKDGYTF
TGTGCCAGCAGACGGGACAGCACAAAGGATGGCTACACCTTC
>TRBV29-1|TRBD1|TRBJ2-4|once
CSVEKTGQGNIQYF
TGCAGCGTTGAAAAAACGGGACAGGGGAACATTCAGTACTTC
>TRBV7-8|.|TRBJ2-3|.
CASSLGGAGPSTDTQYF
TGTGCCAGCAGCTTAGGTGGTGCGGGACCTAGCACAGATACGCAGTATTTT
>TRBV5-4|TRBD1|TRBJ2-5|once
CASSKTGVGGETQYF
TGTGCCAGCAGTAAGACAGGGGTGGGGGGAGAGACCCAGTACTTC
>TRBV10-1|.|TRBJ2-1|.
CASSVGIVNEQFF
TGCGCCAGCAGTGTTGGGATCGTGAATGAGCAGTTCTTC
>TRBV5-1|TRBD1|TRBJ1-1|.
CASRDRANTEAFF
TGCGCCAGCAGGGACAGGGCGAACACTGAAGCTTTCTTT
>TRBV7-9|.|TRBJ1-2|.
CASIAAGREGGYTF
TGTGCCAGCATCGCCGCGGGCAGGGAGGGGGGCTACACCTTC
>TRBV30|.|TRBJ1-4|.
CAWERAPDEKLFF
TGTGCCTGGGAAAGGGCCCCCGATGAAAAACTGTTTTTT
>TRBV28|.|TRBJ2-1|.
CASSFWTETNEQFF
TGTGCCAGCAGTTTCTGGACAGAGACTAATGAGCAGTTCTTC
>TRBV4-1|TRBD1|TRBJ2-1|.
CASTRYAGTGFVNEQFF
TGCGCCAGCACCCGGTATGCCGGGACAGGGTTTGTAAATGAGCAGTTCTTC
>TRBV7-2|TRBD2|TRBJ2-7|.
CASSLELSGSYEQYF
TGTGCCAGCAGCTTAGAGCTCAGCGGGAGCTACGAGCAGTACTTC
>TRBV19|TRBD2|TRBJ2-3|.
CASCRGGVTDTQYF
TGTGCCAGCTGCCGGGGGGGCGTAACAGATACGCAGTATTTT
>TRBV7-9|.|TRBJ1-2|.
CASSWGMGSYGYTF
TGTGCCAGCAGCTGGGGCATGGGGAGCTATGGCTACACCTTC
>TRBV18|.|TRBJ2-7|.
CASSPSEAGYEQYF
TGTGCCAGCTCACCCTCAGAGGCGGGGTACGAGCAGTACTTC
>TRBV28|.|TRBJ1-1|.
CASSVGKGLITEAFF
TGTGCCAGCAGTGTGGGAAAAGGATTGATAACTGAAGCTTTCTTT